This T cell receptor (beta chain) was observed in a study of vaccination and CD4 T cells after COVID-19. As concerns this clonotype: Antigen specificity is unknown.

Cultured CD4+ T-cell DNA underwent Oncomine TCR Beta short-read sequencing. The source of extracted genomic DNA was cultured CD4+ T cells. TCRdb independently ran MiXCR on the PCR reads; one entry per CDR3 protein. Among thousands of distinct CDR3 sequences listed, about 55% were seen once. The treatment denotes: roughly 10-day PBMC culture with coronavirus spike peptide pools or control peptides (ViraFEST assay). The CDR3 has 13 residues. Germline-derived CDR1 and CDR2 are ENHRY and SYGVKD. The ends were cut back, 6 bases at V and 6 bases at J, with 11 bases in the middle. V and J are TRBV10-3 and TRBJ1-4, with D uncertain. Sequenced: CD4+ T cells from blood, cultured in vitro. The TCR comes from a human donor who had recovered from COVID-19. The chain's CDR3 is CAISPSSHEKLFF. DNA for the CDR3: TGTGCCATCAGCCCCAGCTCCCATGAAAAACTGTTTTTT.